The 29 T cell receptor beta chains presented below share a single source sample, sequenced in a study of cytotoxic CD8 clonotypes in ibrutinib-treated CLL. Method: immunoSEQ multiplex PCR; TCRdb's copy keeps in-frame clones and lacks some. The sample records approximately 200,000 clones, 72% being singletons. The sequencing here drew on PBMCs, taken after 24 months of ibrutinib treatment. The receptors shown here come from a human donor with chronic lymphocytic leukemia.

The chain links TRBV15 to TRBJ1-5; 7 bases are a match to TRBD1. CDR3 size: 17 residues. CDR1 is LNHNV, CDR2 YYDKDF, per germline (reference sequence). V shed 0 bases and J 0 bases; nucleotides not matched to a gene: 5. The CDR3 reads CATSRDEGTASNQPQHF. Written as DNA, the CDR3 is TGTGCCACCAGCAGAGATGAAGGGACAGCTAGCAATCAGCCCCAGCATTTT.

The V call is TRBV5-1, the J call TRBJ2-1; 8 nucleotides match TRBD1. Per germline, CDR1 SGHRS and CDR2 YFSETQ. This CDR3 has 15 amino acids. Germline trimming cut 3 bases from V and 0 bases from J; bases unmatched to any gene: 2. The CDR3 spells CASSSGGISYNEQFF. DNA of the CDR3: TGCGCCAGCAGCTCAGGGGGCATCTCCTACAATGAGCAGTTCTTC.

In its sample, this clone was seen a few times. CDR3 region: CASSISVTEGIPHEQYF. The CDR3 DNA follows: TGTGCCAGTAGTATTTCGGTGACAGAAGGGATCCCCCACGAGCAGTACTTC. The chain joins TRBV19 to TRBJ2-7, with a tentative D call TRBD1 (5 bases). The CDR3 consists of 17 residues. The germline gives CDR1 LNHDA, CDR2 SQIVND (reference sequence). The V end was cut by 3 bases, the J end by 5 bases, with 23 bases between.

This chain links TRBV7-2 with TRBJ1-2; a weak D match, TRBD1 (6 bases). This CDR3 region has 14 residues. The V end lost 5 bases, the J end lost 0 bases, and 10 bases lay between the germline ends. Germline-derived CDR1 and CDR2 are SGHTA and FQGNSA. The DNA for the CDR3 is TGTGCCAGCAGCCGGACAGCCACTAACTATGGCTACACCTTC. Protein: CASSRTATNYGYTF.

The chain links TRBV30 to TRBJ2-2; D might be TRBD1 (5 bases). Trimming cost V 2 bases and J 2 bases, with 9 bases left between them. The CDR3 covers 14 residues. Germline CDR1 is GTSNPN and CDR2 is SVGIG (reference sequence). The CDR3 sequence is CAWSMQGNTGELFF. As DNA, the CDR3 is TGTGCCTGGAGTATGCAGGGTAACACCGGGGAGCTGTTTTTT.

V is TRBV9 and J is TRBJ2-7, with D tentatively TRBD1 (6 bases). The germline CDR1 and CDR2 sequences are SGDLS and YYNGEE. V was shortened by 1 base and J by 3 bases, with 11 bases between the two germline ends. The CDR3 runs 14 residues. For the CDR3, the DNA is TGTGCCAGCAGCGTATCAGGGGCCGGCTACGAGCAGTACTTC. Translated: CASSVSGAGYEQYF. The full variable domain, rest sourced from reference TRBV9 and TRBJ2-7, is DSGVTQTPKHLITATGQRVTLRCSPRSGDLSVYWYQQSLDQGLQFLIQYYNGEERAKGNILERFSAQQFPDLHSELNLSSLELGDSALYFCASSVSGAGYEQYFGPGTRLTVT.

The chain recombines TRBV6-1 with TRBJ2-1; TRBD2 aligns across 11 bases. The junction had 2 bases not matched to a gene; V was cut back by 2 bases and J by 5 bases. The CDR3 has 15 residues. Germline values: CDR1 MNHNS, CDR2 SASEGT. CDR3 protein: CASSERTSGHNEQFF. The CDR3 DNA follows: TGTGCCAGCAGTGAACGGACTAGCGGGCACAATGAGCAGTTCTTC.

The rearrangement links TRBV4-3 to TRBJ2-3; 7 bases match TRBD1. V shed 4 bases and J 2 bases; nucleotides not matched to a gene: 9. CDR1 and CDR2 (germline): LGHNA, YSLEER. The CDR3 has 16 amino acids. For the CDR3, the DNA is TGCGCCAGCAGCCCGATCGGGACAGATGCCACAGATACGCAGTATTTT. As protein: CASSPIGTDATDTQYF.

The chain carries TRBV6-5 and TRBJ1-2; perhaps TRBD1 as D (5 bases). V lost 2 bases and J lost 5, with 12 bases in between. The CDR3 contains 14 residues. Germline V CDR1 and CDR2: MNHEY, SVGAGI. The CDR3 sequence is CASSYRNGGYGYTF. The CDR3, as DNA: TGTGCCAGCAGTTACCGGAACGGGGGGTATGGCTACACCTTC.

This clone occurred a few times. CDR3 amino acids: CASSLIGRVYTDTQYF. The CDR3 region has the DNA TGTGCCAGCAGCTTAATTGGGCGGGTTTACACAGATACGCAGTATTTT. The rearrangement links TRBV7-2 to TRBJ2-3; weak D call: TRBD2 (5 bases). Deletions cut 2 bases from V and 2 bases from J, with 14 bases between. The CDR3 extends over 16 amino acids. Germline V lookup: CDR1 SGHTA, CDR2 FQGNSA.

This chain links TRBV19 with TRBJ2-7; perhaps D is TRBD1 or TRBD2 (5 bases each). Germline CDR1 and CDR2: LNHDA and SQIVND (reference sequence). This CDR3 has 14 amino acids. Between the trimmed V and J ends, which lost 9 bases and 4 bases, there was a span of 19 bases. The CDR3 DNA sequence: TGTGCCAGCTCAGACGGGGCCGGAAGGTACGAGCAGTACTTC. Translation: CASSDGAGRYEQYF.

The chain combines TRBV19 with TRBJ2-1; 7 nucleotides match TRBD1. The CDR3 has 14 residues. V lost 6 bases, J lost 6 bases, and 8 bases stayed unmatched. The germline gives CDR1 LNHDA, CDR2 SQIVND (reference sequence). The DNA for the CDR3 is TGTGCCAGTAGAACGACAGGGTTGGTCAATGAGCAGTTCTTC. It translates to CASRTTGLVNEQFF.

This rearrangement joins TRBV7-2 to TRBJ2-5, with D perhaps TRBD1 (6 bases). With 4 bases removed from V and 4 bases from J, the gap between germline ends came to 13 bases. CDR3 length equals 14 residues. The V gene's germline CDR1 is SGHTA and CDR2 FQGNSA. The chain's CDR3 is CASSSQGLVETQYF. The CDR3 DNA reads as TGTGCCAGCAGCTCGCAGGGGTTGGTAGAGACCCAGTACTTC.

The V call is TRBV19, the J call TRBJ1-4; the match to TRBD1 covers 7 bases. V lost 8 bases, J lost 8 bases, and 11 bases stayed unmatched. Germline CDR1 is LNHDA and CDR2 is SQIVND (reference sequence). This CDR3 is 14 amino acids long. The CDR3 loop reads CASHQQGKVEKLFF. The CDR3 DNA is TGTGCCAGTCATCAACAGGGGAAAGTGGAAAAACTGTTTTTT.

The chain uses TRBV7-8 and TRBJ1-2; TRBD1 might be the D (5 bases). Germline CDR1 reads SGHVS; CDR2 reads FQNEAQ. The germline V and J ends were trimmed by 0 bases and 5 bases, with 13 bases remaining between them. This CDR3 is 15 amino acids long. The chain's CDR3 is CASSLAPGWSYGYTF. CDR3 nucleotides: TGTGCCAGCAGCTTAGCGCCAGGGTGGTCTTATGGCTACACCTTC. Combining the CDR3 with reference TRBV7-8 and TRBJ1-2 gives the whole variable domain GAGVSQSPRYKVAKRGQDVALRCDPISGHVSLFWYQQALGQGPEFLTYFQNEAQLDKSGLPSDRFFAERPEGSVSTLKIQRTQQEDSAVYLCASSLAPGWSYGYTFGSGTRLTVV.

The V call is TRBV7-2, the J call TRBJ1-5, with 9 bases that match TRBD1. The junction had 4 bases not matched to a gene; V was cut back by 1 base and J by 0 bases. Germline CDR1 is SGHTA and CDR2 is FQGNSA. CDR3 length: 17 amino acids. CDR3 in DNA: TGTGCCAGCAGCTTAGTAGGGACAGGGAATAGCAATCAGCCCCAGCATTTT. It specifies CASSLVGTGNSNQPQHF.

The chain couples TRBV6-5 to TRBJ2-7; 12 bases are shared with TRBD2. Germline CDR1 and CDR2: MNHEY and SVGAGI. The CDR3 contains 14 residues. With V trimmed by 5 bases and J by 4 bases, 3 bases remained unmatched. The CDR3 region is CASSRTSGKYEQYF. CDR3 nucleotides: TGTGCCAGCAGTAGGACTAGCGGGAAGTACGAGCAGTACTTC.

The gene calls are TRBV5-1 and TRBJ1-1; 10 nucleotides align to TRBD1. J gave up 4 bases and V 5 bases, and 8 bases lay outside the gene matches. In germline, CDR1 is SGHRS, CDR2 YFSETQ. CDR3 length equals 15 residues. The CDR3 DNA reads as TGCGCCAGCAGTTTAACCGGGACAGGGGTCACTGAAGCTTTCTTT. Protein product: CASSLTGTGVTEAFF.

The chain combines TRBV20-1 with TRBJ2-5, with D unresolved. V lost 6 bases and J lost 5, with 7 bases in between. This CDR3 is 10 amino acids long. The V gene's germline CDR1 is DFQATT and CDR2 SNEGSKA (reference sequence). CDR3 sequence reads: CSAGWETQYF. The CDR3 DNA reads TGCAGTGCGGGGTGGGAGACCCAGTACTTC.

The chain uses TRBV20-1 and TRBJ2-5; the D gene is possibly TRBD1 (6 bases). V dropped 6 bases and J dropped 4 bases, with 9 bases sitting between them. This CDR3 has 11 residues. CDR1 is DFQATT and CDR2 is SNEGSKA in the germline V gene (reference sequence). DNA of the CDR3: TGCAGTGCCACAGGGATAGAGACCCAGTACTTC. Translating gives CSATGIETQYF.

This clone was observed once. The rearrangement joins TRBV9 to TRBJ2-1, with D possibly matching TRBD1 (5 bases). The V end was cut by 0 bases, the J end by 9 bases, with 16 bases between. CDR1 is SGDLS, CDR2 YYNGEE, per germline. The CDR3 has 15 amino acids. The CDR3, as DNA: TGTGCCAGCAGCGTAGGGCAGGGCTTTCGGTTTGAGCAGTTCTTC. It yields the protein CASSVGQGFRFEQFF.

The V gene is TRBV6-6, the J gene TRBJ1-1, with TRBD1 matching 10 bases. Germline-derived CDR1 and CDR2 are MNHNY and SVGAGI (reference sequence). There are 13 residues in the CDR3. The J segment lost 7 bases and the V segment lost 7 bases, leaving 6 bases of the junction unmatched. The CDR3 reads CASKQGQGLEAFF. The DNA for the CDR3 is TGTGCCAGCAAACAGGGACAGGGGCTTGAAGCTTTCTTT.

The rearrangement joins TRBV2 to TRBJ2-3; D is undetermined. The CDR3 runs to 13 residues. Trimming left V 8 bases short and J 3 bases short, with 12 bases between. Germline V CDR1 and CDR2: SNHLY, FYNNEI. CDR3 sequence reads: CASAEVETDTQYF. CDR3 DNA: TGTGCCAGCGCTGAGGTGGAGACAGATACGCAGTATTTT.

The chain is built from TRBV11-2 and TRBJ2-7, with TRBD2 identical over 12 bases. Germline V gives CDR1 SGHAT, CDR2 FQNNGV. With V trimmed by 5 bases and J by 4 bases, 3 bases remained unmatched. The CDR3 sequence is 14 residues long. The DNA of the CDR3 is TGTGCCAGCAGCAGAGGACTAGCGGGATACGAGCAGTACTTC. It encodes CASSRGLAGYEQYF.

As for this clone: The junction does not match germline at one end; this may be a read error. CDR3 sequence: CASNLRVLGTGNTIYF. The CDR3 nucleotides read TGTGCCAGCAACTTGAGGGTCCTGGGAACTGGAAACACCATATATTTT. The chain is built from TRBV5-6 and TRBJ1-3; D gene unclear. This CDR3 spans 16 amino acids. The germline V gene encodes CDR1 SGHDT and CDR2 YYEEEE.

The J gene is TRBJ2-7, the V gene TRBV7-9; D may correspond to TRBD1 or TRBD2 (6 bases each). The germline gives CDR1 SEHNR, CDR2 FQNEAQ (reference sequence). This CDR3 is 11 amino acids long. V lost 6 bases and J lost 6, with 9 bases in between. CDR3 in amino acids: CASREGGEQYF. The DNA of the CDR3 is TGTGCCAGCAGAGAGGGGGGCGAGCAGTACTTC.

The chain links TRBV28 to TRBJ2-5, with D tentatively TRBD2 (6 bases). Looked up from germline, CDR1 is MDHEN and CDR2 is SYDVKM. This CDR3 spans 15 amino acids. V lost 2 bases, J lost 5 bases, and 15 bases lay in between. Here the CDR3 reads CASSLGGSLWETQYF. The CDR3 DNA sequence: TGTGCCAGCAGTTTAGGAGGGTCCCTGTGGGAGACCCAGTACTTC.

This rearrangement joins TRBV27 to TRBJ2-1; perhaps TRBD2 as D (6 bases). Trimming left V 2 bases short and J 8 bases short, with 13 bases between. This CDR3 contains 14 residues. Germline lookup yields CDR1 MNHEY and CDR2 SMNVEV (reference sequence). CDR3 in DNA: TGTGCCAGCAGTTTAATGTCAGGGAGGCATGAGCAGTTCTTC. Its protein is CASSLMSGRHEQFF.

This rearrangement joins TRBV6-1 to TRBJ2-1; 7 nucleotides agree with TRBD2. The CDR3 has 15 residues. Germline values: CDR1 MNHNS, CDR2 SASEGT. V lost 5 bases, J lost 0 bases, and 4 bases stayed unmatched. The CDR3 sequence: CASSRAGSSYNEQFF. CDR3 in DNA: TGTGCCAGCAGTCGAGCGGGAAGCTCCTACAATGAGCAGTTCTTC.